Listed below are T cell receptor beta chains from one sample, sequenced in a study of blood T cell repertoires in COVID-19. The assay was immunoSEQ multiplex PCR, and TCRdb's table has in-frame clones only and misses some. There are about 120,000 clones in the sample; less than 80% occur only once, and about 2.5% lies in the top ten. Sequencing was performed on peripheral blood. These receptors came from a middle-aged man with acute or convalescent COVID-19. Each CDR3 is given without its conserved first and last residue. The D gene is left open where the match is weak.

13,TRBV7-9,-,ASSLGLQGVQPQH
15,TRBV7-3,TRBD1,ASSLTGGLFSGNTIY
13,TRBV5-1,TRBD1,ASSSGQGTPYEQY
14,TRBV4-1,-,ASSQDRGTTNEKLF
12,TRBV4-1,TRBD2,ASSSGGDTGELF
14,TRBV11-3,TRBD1,ASSLSGQGVPQPQH
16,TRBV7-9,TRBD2,ASSSASGGFREVYEQY
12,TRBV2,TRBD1,ASSVGQGVNEQF
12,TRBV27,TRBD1,ASSPGTGHYGYT
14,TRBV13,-,ASSLRGSGQNTEAF
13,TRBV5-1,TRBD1,ASSPGTGGSNGYT
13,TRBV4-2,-,ASSQETRPTDTQY
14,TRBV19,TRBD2,ASSIQAGGPYNEQF
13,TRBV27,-,ASSLSGGFWQPQH
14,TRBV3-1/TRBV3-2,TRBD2,ASSRGSSGPQETQY
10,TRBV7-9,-,ASSSGQEPQH
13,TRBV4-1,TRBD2,ASSQVWREEETQY
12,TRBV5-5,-,ASSRDTANYGYT
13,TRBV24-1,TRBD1,ATSDLDRDTGELF
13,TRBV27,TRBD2,ASSLVPGLAYEQY
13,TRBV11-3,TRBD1,ASSLGGQGNTEAF
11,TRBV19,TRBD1,ATQTGGNQPQH
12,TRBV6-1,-,ASSDGPSGNTIY
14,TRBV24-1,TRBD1,ATSDEGQGGADTQY
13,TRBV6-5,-,ASSYAQGSYNEQF
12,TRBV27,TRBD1,ASSTTGVAYEQY
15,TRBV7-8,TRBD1,ASSFGTGGVLGNTIY
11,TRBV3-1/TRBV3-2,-,ASSQEGALGYT
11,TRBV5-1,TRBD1,ASSLGTGEKLF
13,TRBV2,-,ASSDGQYSNQPQH
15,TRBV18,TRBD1,ASSRRTGGTMNTEAF
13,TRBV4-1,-,ASSQITGLNTEAF
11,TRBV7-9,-,ASSSTNTGELF
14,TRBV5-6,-,ASSLGGQGSGNTIY
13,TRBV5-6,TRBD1,ASSFGQAINQPQH
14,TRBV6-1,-,ASSAQTVTSGNTIY
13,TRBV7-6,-,ASSLAGQLTGELF
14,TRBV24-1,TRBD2,ATRLAGGHAGETQY
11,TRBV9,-,ASNQLSTDTQY
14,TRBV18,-,ASSSSFSGFYTEAF
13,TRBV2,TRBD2,ASSSLAGGQDTQY
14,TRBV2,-,ASSERTGRVGEKLF
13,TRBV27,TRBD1,ASSSWGQASYEQY
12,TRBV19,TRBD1,ASKRTGDSYEQY
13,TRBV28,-,ASSLSARAIETQY
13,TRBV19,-,ASSSGGGRYNEQF
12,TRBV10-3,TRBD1,AISPDRGNQPQH
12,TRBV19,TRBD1,ASSPTGGDEKLF